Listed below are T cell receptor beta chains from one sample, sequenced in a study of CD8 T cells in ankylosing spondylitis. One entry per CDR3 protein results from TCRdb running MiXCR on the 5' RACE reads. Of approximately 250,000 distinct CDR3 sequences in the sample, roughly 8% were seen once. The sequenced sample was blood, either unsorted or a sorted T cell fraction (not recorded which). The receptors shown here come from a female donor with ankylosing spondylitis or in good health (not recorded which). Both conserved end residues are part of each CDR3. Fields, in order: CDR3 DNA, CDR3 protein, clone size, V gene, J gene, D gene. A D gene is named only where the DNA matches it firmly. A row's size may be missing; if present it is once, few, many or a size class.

CDR3nt: TGCGCCAGCAGCTTATTAGCGGGAGTGTCCGGGGAGCTGTTTTTT; CDR3aa: CASSLLAGVSGELFF; abundance: many; v_gene: TRBV5-1; j_gene: TRBJ2-2; d_gene: TRBD2
CDR3nt: TGCAGTGCTAGAGATCGGGCAGGGGTGAATGAAGCTTTCTTT; CDR3aa: CSARDRAGVNEAFF; abundance: many; v_gene: TRBV20-1; j_gene: TRBJ1-1; d_gene: -
CDR3nt: TGCGCCAGCAGCCTTCTCCATAGCGGGTTTGGTAATGAGCAGTTCTTC; CDR3aa: CASSLLHSGFGNEQFF; abundance: many; v_gene: TRBV5-1; j_gene: TRBJ2-1; d_gene: TRBD2
CDR3nt: TGTGCCAGCAGTACGGGAGTCCGCCGGGATGAGCAGTTCTTC; CDR3aa: CASSTGVRRDEQFF; abundance: many; v_gene: TRBV13; j_gene: TRBJ2-1; d_gene: -
CDR3nt: TGTGCCATCAGTGATCCCGGGAGAGGGTTCACTGAAGCTTTCTTT; CDR3aa: CAISDPGRGFTEAFF; abundance: many; v_gene: TRBV10-3; j_gene: TRBJ1-1; d_gene: -
CDR3nt: TGCGCCAGCAGCCAAAGGAAAGAAACAAATGAAAAACTGTTTTTT; CDR3aa: CASSQRKETNEKLFF; abundance: many; v_gene: TRBV4-3; j_gene: TRBJ1-4; d_gene: -
CDR3nt: TGTGCCAGCACCCAGCCGGGGTACACTGAAGCTTTCTTT; CDR3aa: CASTQPGYTEAFF; abundance: many; v_gene: TRBV5-5; j_gene: TRBJ1-1; d_gene: -
CDR3nt: TGTGCCAGCAGCTTGTTGATGCGGACAGGGTCCTACAATGAGCAGTTCTTC; CDR3aa: CASSLLMRTGSYNEQFF; abundance: many; v_gene: TRBV5-5; j_gene: TRBJ2-1; d_gene: TRBD1
CDR3nt: TGCAGCGTTAAGGGACTAGCGGGAGAAACCCTTAGCTCCTACGAGCAGTACTTC; CDR3aa: CSVKGLAGETLSSYEQYF; abundance: many; v_gene: TRBV29-1; j_gene: TRBJ2-7; d_gene: TRBD2
CDR3nt: TGTGCCAGCAGGATTTCCCGGGACAGGGTAAACAATGAGCAGTTCTTC; CDR3aa: CASRISRDRVNNEQFF; abundance: many; v_gene: TRBV6-1; j_gene: TRBJ2-1; d_gene: TRBD1
CDR3nt: TGTGCCAGCAGTTGGCCGGGGAACGTCCACGAGCAGTACTTC; CDR3aa: CASSWPGNVHEQYF; abundance: -; v_gene: TRBV6-2/TRBV6-3; j_gene: TRBJ2-7; d_gene: -
CDR3nt: TGTGCCAGCAGCCCGACGAGGGGCTACGAGCAGTACTTC; CDR3aa: CASSPTRGYEQYF; abundance: many; v_gene: TRBV4-2; j_gene: TRBJ2-7; d_gene: -
CDR3nt: TGTGCTAGTGCCTCTACCAGGCAGGGAGATCAGCCCCAGCATTTT; CDR3aa: CASASTRQGDQPQHF; abundance: few; v_gene: TRBV12-5; j_gene: TRBJ1-5; d_gene: -
CDR3nt: TGTGCCAGCAGCCTCGGCACAGATATGCAGTATTTT; CDR3aa: CASSLGTDMQYF; abundance: few; v_gene: TRBV12-3/TRBV12-4; j_gene: TRBJ2-3; d_gene: -
CDR3nt: TGTGCCGGAGATCGAAGCTCCTACAATGAGCAGTTCTTC; CDR3aa: CAGDRSSYNEQFF; abundance: few; v_gene: TRBV30; j_gene: TRBJ2-1; d_gene: -
CDR3nt: TGCAGTGCTCTACTAGCGGGGGGAATCGGGGAGACCCAGTACTTC; CDR3aa: CSALLAGGIGETQYF; abundance: many; v_gene: TRBV20-1; j_gene: TRBJ2-5; d_gene: TRBD2
CDR3nt: TGCGCCAGCAGCTTGTTGGCAGGGGGCTACGAGCAGTACTTC; CDR3aa: CASSLLAGGYEQYF; abundance: many; v_gene: TRBV5-1; j_gene: TRBJ2-7; d_gene: TRBD1
CDR3nt: TGCAGCGTGCGGGCAGGGCCGGCCGGGGAGCTGTTTTTT; CDR3aa: CSVRAGPAGELFF; abundance: many; v_gene: TRBV29-1; j_gene: TRBJ2-2; d_gene: -
CDR3nt: TGTGCCAGCAGTGACAGCATCAAAGAGACCCAGTACTTC; CDR3aa: CASSDSIKETQYF; abundance: few; v_gene: TRBV2; j_gene: TRBJ2-5; d_gene: -